The clone carrying this TCR beta chain showed up just once. Its antigen is as yet unknown. Here immunoSEQ multiplex PCR was the method, and the copy in TCRdb shows in-frame clones only, minus some. The repertoire includes over 60,000 clones, roughly 90% of them detected once, and 0.38% sits in the top ten. This specimen comes from a study of OX40 agonist ivuxolimab in advanced cancers. Overall study results and limits: Relative to CD4+, CD8+ T cells held more expanded clones on average. Dosing at 0.1 to 3.0 mg/kg was accompanied by clonal expansion of CD4+ and CD8+ blood T cells by week 6.

Systemic immunosuppression or autoimmune disease history was grounds to exclude patients. CDR3 length equals 14 residues. From germline, CDR1 is SEHNR and CDR2 FQNEAQ (reference sequence). Trimming removed 3 bases at V and 3 bases at J, with 10 bases between. This specimen was CD4+ or CD8+ T cells sorted from blood, taken in a trial of the OX40 agonist ivuxolimab. This TCR was recovered from an adult with an advanced solid tumor such as melanoma, head and neck, liver or kidney cancer. The V gene is TRBV7-9, the J gene TRBJ2-3; weak D call: TRBD1 (5 bases). CDR3 sequence: CASSFSQGTDTQYF. CDR3 coding DNA: TGTGCCAGCAGCTTTAGCCAGGGAACAGATACGCAGTATTTT.